A single sample gave rise to the 8 T cell receptor beta chains below, sequenced in a study of radiation and T cells in renal cell carcinoma. Sequenced by immunoSEQ multiplex PCR; TCRdb stores in-frame clones only, minus some. The table includes approximately 16,000 clones, 45% to 65% detected once. This sample's treatment: treatment-naive control, cytoreductive nephrectomy. The specimen was tumor tissue, collected from a patient whose treatment was nephrectomy without radiotherapy. The receptor source for this set is a man aged 35-49 years with renal cell carcinoma.

The chain is built from TRBV5-6 and TRBJ2-6; D uncertain. V lost 3 bases, J lost 4 bases, and 11 bases lay in between. Germline CDR1 reads SGHDT; CDR2 reads YYEEEE. The CDR3 totals 15 residues. The CDR3 sequence is CASSSRIRGANVLTF. The CDR3 DNA is TGTGCCAGCAGCTCACGTATCAGGGGGGCCAACGTCCTGACTTTC. Full variable domain (remainder filled in from reference TRBV5-6 and TRBJ2-6): DAGVTQSPTHLIKTRGQQVTLRCSPKSGHDTVSWYQQALGQGPQFIFQYYEEEERQRGNFPDRFSGHQFPNYSSELNVNALLLGDSALYLCASSSRIRGANVLTFGAGSRLTVL.

The chain recombines TRBV5-6 with TRBJ2-1, with D unresolved. Trimming left V 2 bases short and J 10 bases short, with 16 bases between. The germline gives CDR1 SGHDT, CDR2 YYEEEE. The CDR3 has 14 residues. CDR3 protein: CASSFFDRSGEQFF. The CDR3 coding sequence is TGTGCCAGCAGCTTTTTTGACCGATCTGGGGAGCAGTTCTTC.

The V call is TRBV6-5, the J call TRBJ2-5; 13 positions agree with TRBD2. Germline V gene lookup returns CDR1 MNHEY and CDR2 SVGAGI. V lost 0 bases to trimming and J lost 11 bases; unmatched junction nucleotides: 6. This CDR3 region has 15 residues. The CDR3 loop reads CASSYSGTSGEEQYF. The CDR3 region has the DNA TGTGCCAGCAGTTACTCCGGGACTAGCGGGGAAGAGCAGTACTTC.

The rearrangement links TRBV27 to TRBJ1-1; 7 nucleotides agree with TRBD1. Germline assignment: CDR1 MNHEY and CDR2 SMNVEV (reference sequence). Trimming took 6 bases from V and 9 from J; bases not matched to a gene: 10. This CDR3 spans 13 amino acids. CDR3 region: CASSQQGRTKAFF. The DNA for the CDR3 is TGTGCCAGCAGCCAACAGGGGAGAACAAAAGCTTTCTTT.

The chain couples TRBV5-4 to TRBJ1-2; unclear D gene. The CDR3 length is 13 residues. Between the trimmed V and J ends, which lost 1 base and 6 bases, there was a span of 10 bases. Germline loops: CDR1 SGHNT, CDR2 YYREEE (reference sequence). CDR3 DNA: TGTGCCAGCAGCTTGCGAGGATTTGATGGCTACACCTTC. Translation: CASSLRGFDGYTF. Variable domain in full (rest from reference TRBV5-4 and TRBJ1-2): ETGVTQSPTHLIKTRGQQVTLRCSSQSGHNTVSWYQQALGQGPQFIFQYYREEENGRGNFPPRFSGLQFPNYSSELNVNALELDDSALYLCASSLRGFDGYTFGSGTRLTVV.

The rearrangement joins TRBV6-1 to TRBJ1-5, with 10 bases that match TRBD1. CDR3 length: 14 amino acids. Germline trimming cut 6 bases from V and 6 bases from J; bases unmatched to any gene: 5. Per germline, CDR1 MNHNS and CDR2 SASEGT. For the CDR3, the DNA is TGTGCCAGCAGCAGACAGGGGGCGGGTCAGCCCCAGCATTTT. This translates into CASSRQGAGQPQHF.

The chain's CDR3 is CASSPPGHVRLHNSPLHF. In DNA, the CDR3 is TGTGCCAGCAGTCCCCCTGGTCATGTTAGGTTACATAATTCACCCCTCCACTTT. The J gene is TRBJ1-6, the V gene TRBV6-4; D gene uncertain. This CDR3 has 18 amino acids. CDR1 and CDR2 (germline): MRHNA, SNTAGT. Trimming pared 5 bases from V and 5 bases from J, leaving 22 bases between.

CDR3 sequence (DNA): TGTGCCAGCTCACCTCCGAGAAGGACTAGCACAGATACGCAGTATTTT. The encoded protein is CASSPPRRTSTDTQYF. The genes are TRBV18 and TRBJ2-3, with D tentatively TRBD2 (5 bases). Germline CDR1 reads KGHSH; CDR2 reads LQKENI. The CDR3 spans 16 residues. Trimming left V 3 bases short and J 0 bases short, with 13 bases between.